The present entry profiles one T cell receptor beta chain with its context. Enrollment of patients from Seattle took place during active infection, with longitudinal follow-up. The germline CDR1 and CDR2 sequences are MNHEY and SMNVEV (reference sequence). The CDR3 contains 17 residues. Trimming pared 1 base from V and 0 bases from J, leaving 15 bases between. In the authors' workflow: How many nucleated cells were present was estimated from reference gene primer amplification. Measured with immunoSEQ multiplex PCR; TCRdb has only the in-frame clones, and not every one. V and J calls and clone size are copied from that table; D and trimming were computed from the DNA. This table has 210,000 or so clones, 85% to 90% appearing once. These data originate in a study of blood T cell repertoires in COVID-19. Overall study context: PBMCs, B-cell-depleted T cells, or T cells were the source of the cDNA or gDNA that made up the material.

Source material: peripheral blood. The chain carries TRBV27 and TRBJ1-2, with D perhaps matching TRBD1 (6 bases). This receptor was taken from a man aged 25 to 40 with COVID-19, enrolled during active disease. The CDR3 reads CASSLFHRTEANYGYTF. CDR3 DNA: TGTGCCAGCAGTTTATTCCACAGGACAGAAGCTAACTATGGCTACACCTTC.